Listed below are T cell receptor beta chains from one sample, sequenced in a study of shared clonotypes between healthy human individuals. Here immunoSEQ multiplex PCR was the method, and the copy in TCRdb shows in-frame clones only, minus some. The sample includes about 2.4 million clones, more than 80% of them seen just once. Sequenced: naive CD4+ T cells sorted from blood. The receptors were gathered from a man between 18 and 29 years old in good health. Both conserved end residues are part of each CDR3. Fields, in order: V gene, D gene, J gene, clone size, CDR3 DNA, CDR3 protein. A D gene is named only where the DNA matches it firmly. Clone size is given for some rows only: seen once, a few or many times, or a class if the clone is expanded.

TRBV15	-	TRBJ2-1	-	TGTGCCACCAGCAGAGTAGACTGGGGGCAGACCTACAATGAGCAGTTCTTC	CATSRVDWGQTYNEQFF
TRBV7-2	-	TRBJ2-7	-	TGTGCCAGCAGCCCAGATCGCGGATCCTACGAGCAGTACTTC	CASSPDRGSYEQYF
TRBV11-2	-	TRBJ2-3	-	TGTGCCAGCAGCTTCGGGGCGTCAGGAGATACGCAGTATTTT	CASSFGASGDTQYF
TRBV27	TRBD1	TRBJ2-7	-	TGTGCCAGCACTTTCCGGGACAGGGACTACGAGCAGTACTTC	CASTFRDRDYEQYF
TRBV9	-	TRBJ2-1	-	TGTGCCAGCAGCGTAAGCCTGGGAATTCCAAATGAGCAGTTCTTC	CASSVSLGIPNEQFF
TRBV5-1	TRBD2	TRBJ2-5	-	TGCGCCAGCAGCCCCGGGGCTAGCGGGAGCTTTGAGACCCAGTACTTC	CASSPGASGSFETQYF
TRBV6-6	TRBD2	TRBJ2-5	-	TGTGCCAGCAGTTCTAGCGGGGTACAAGAGACCCAGTACTTC	CASSSSGVQETQYF
TRBV7-9	TRBD1	TRBJ1-1	-	TGTGCCAGCAGATTAGGAGGGGGCCTGAACACTGAAGCTTTCTTT	CASRLGGGLNTEAFF
TRBV2	TRBD2	TRBJ2-1	-	TGTGCCAGCAGTGAAGCAGCGGGCGGGAGACGTCCGGGTGAGCAGTTCTTC	CASSEAAGGRRPGEQFF
TRBV7-6	TRBD2	TRBJ2-3	-	TGTGCCAGCAGCTTAGCCAGGCGAACTAGCGGGAGGAGAGATACGCAGTATTTT	CASSLARRTSGRRDTQYF
TRBV9	TRBD1	TRBJ1-6	-	TGTGCCAGCAGCGTAGATCAGGGGGTGGGTTCACCCCTCCACTTT	CASSVDQGVGSPLHF
TRBV7-2	TRBD2	TRBJ2-5	-	TGTGCCAGCAGCTTAGGGCCAGCGGGGATGCAAGAGACCCAGTACTTC	CASSLGPAGMQETQYF
TRBV18	-	TRBJ1-2	once	TGTGCCAGCTCACCAACAGGGTACTATGGCTACACCTTC	CASSPTGYYGYTF
TRBV5-4	-	TRBJ1-2	-	TGTGCCAGCAGCTTGGAGAGTAACTATGGCTACACCTTC	CASSLESNYGYTF
TRBV5-1	-	TRBJ2-5	-	TGCGCCAGCAGCTTGGATGGCGAGACCCAGTACTTC	CASSLDGETQYF
TRBV6-1	-	TRBJ2-7	-	TGTGCCAGCAGTGAAGTGGCTATTGTAACCTACGAGCAGTACTTC	CASSEVAIVTYEQYF
TRBV4-2	TRBD2	TRBJ2-5	-	TGTGCCAGCAGCCAAGCCGGACTAGCGGAGCAAGAGACCCAGTACTTC	CASSQAGLAEQETQYF
TRBV28	TRBD1	TRBJ1-4	-	TGTGCCAGCAGTTTACAGGGGGCGCGTTCCACTAATGAAAAACTGTTTTTT	CASSLQGARSTNEKLFF
TRBV5-1	TRBD2	TRBJ2-5	-	TGCGCCAGCAGCCCCCTTGGCGGACTAGCGGCCCAAGAGACCCAGTACTTC	CASSPLGGLAAQETQYF
TRBV29-1	-	TRBJ1-1	-	TGCAGCGTTGCTACCATGAACACTGAAGCTTTCTTT	CSVATMNTEAFF
TRBV2	TRBD1	TRBJ1-3	-	TGTGCCAGCAGTCTTACAGGGGGCGCAGGCTCTCCTGGAAACACCATATATTTT	CASSLTGGAGSPGNTIYF
TRBV25-1	TRBD1	TRBJ2-7	-	TGTGCCAGCAGCGGGGGGTCCTTTTGGGGACAGGGGATTCACGAGCAGTACTTC	CASSGGSFWGQGIHEQYF
TRBV29-1	-	TRBJ1-1	-	TGCTGGGGGGCGTTATTAATGAACACTGAAGCTTTCTTT	CWGALLMNTEAFF
TRBV27	-	TRBJ1-1	-	TGTGCCAGCAACGGGGGGCAATTTACTGAAGCTTTCTTT	CASNGGQFTEAFF
TRBV27	-	TRBJ2-7	-	TGTGCCAGCAGTCCGGGACCGAACTACGAGCAGTACTTC	CASSPGPNYEQYF
TRBV30	TRBD1	TRBJ1-6	-	TGTGCCTGGAGTGTACAGGGGGCAGCTAATTCACCCCTCCACTTT	CAWSVQGAANSPLHF
TRBV4-1	TRBD1	TRBJ2-7	-	TGCGCCAGCAGCCAAGATCAACAGGGGCGCTACGAGCAGTACTTC	CASSQDQQGRYEQYF
TRBV19	-	TRBJ2-2	-	TGTGCCAGTACGGGTTATTCGTCGAACACCGGGGAGCTGTTTTTT	CASTGYSSNTGELFF
TRBV2	TRBD2	TRBJ2-5	-	TGTGCCAGCAACCCGGGAGGGAAGGCCCAAGAGACCCAGTACTTC	CASNPGGKAQETQYF
TRBV2	-	TRBJ1-4	-	TGTGCCAGCACCCAAGAAAATACCGGGACTGAAAAACTGTTTTTT	CASTQENTGTEKLFF
TRBV19	TRBD1	TRBJ2-3	-	TGTGCCAGTAACCTTGGACAGGGGGCGTCAGATACGCAGTATTTT	CASNLGQGASDTQYF
TRBV5-6	-	TRBJ2-7	-	TGTGCCAGCAGCTTGGCCGACGAGCAGTACTTC	CASSLADEQYF
TRBV7-3	-	TRBJ1-6	-	TGTGCCAGCAGCAGTGGTGGGAGTTCACCCCTCCACTTT	CASSSGGSSPLHF
TRBV10-1	TRBD2	TRBJ2-2	-	TGCGCCAGCAAATTAGCGGGAGGGGACACCGGGGAGCTGTTTTTT	CASKLAGGDTGELFF
TRBV5-1	-	TRBJ1-4	-	TGCGCCAGCAGCCCCGGACAGACAGCAACTAATGAAAAACTGTTTTTT	CASSPGQTATNEKLFF
TRBV18	-	TRBJ2-7	-	TGTGCCAGCTCACCGTGGGACAAAACGCCCTACGAGCAGTACTTC	CASSPWDKTPYEQYF
TRBV28	-	TRBJ1-2	-	TGTGCCAGCACCCGGGACACCGCCTCCTATGGCTACACCTTC	CASTRDTASYGYTF
TRBV10-2	TRBD2	TRBJ2-2	-	TGCGCCAGCAGTGAACCAGCGGGAGTATCCGGGGAGCTGTTTTTT	CASSEPAGVSGELFF
TRBV18	-	TRBJ1-2	-	TGTGCCAGCTCACCAAACCGCCGAGGGCTTAACTATGGCTACACCTTC	CASSPNRRGLNYGYTF
TRBV9	-	TRBJ2-5	-	TGTGCCAGCAGCGGCGGGACTCGTGTAACGGGGACCCAGTACTTC	CASSGGTRVTGTQYF
TRBV10-2	-	TRBJ2-7	-	TGCGCCAGCAGTGAACGTTTATACGAGCAGTACTTC	CASSERLYEQYF
TRBV9	TRBD2	TRBJ2-2	once	TGTGCCAGCAATCGGGGGGGACTAGCGGAGAACACCGGGGAGCTGTTTTTT	CASNRGGLAENTGELFF
TRBV9	-	TRBJ1-3	-	TGTGCCAGCAGCGTATCCACAGACTCCCTCGGGGGAAACACCATATATTTT	CASSVSTDSLGGNTIYF
TRBV10-3	TRBD1	TRBJ2-6	-	TGTGCCATCACCCGGGACAGGGTTCTGGGGGCCAACGTCCTGACTTTC	CAITRDRVLGANVLTF
TRBV7-9	-	TRBJ2-1	once	TGTGCCAGCAGCTTAGTCCCACGCGATGAGCAGTTCTTC	CASSLVPRDEQFF
TRBV6-1	-	TRBJ1-2	-	TGTGCCAGCAGTGAATCGGACGTAAACTATGGCTACACCTTC	CASSESDVNYGYTF
TRBV29-1	-	TRBJ2-1	-	TGCAGCGTTGCACAGGCCCTAGGTAGTGAGCAGTTCTTC	CSVAQALGSEQFF
TRBV6-1	-	TRBJ2-5	-	TGTGCCAGCAGGGAACAGAACCAAGAGACCCAGTACTTC	CASREQNQETQYF
TRBV6-1	TRBD2	TRBJ2-1	-	TGTGCCAGCAGAACTAGCGGGAGCTCCTACAATGAGCAGTTCTTC	CASRTSGSSYNEQFF
TRBV9	-	TRBJ1-6	-	TGTGCCAGCAGCGTAGATGGGGTCCGGCGAAATTCACCCCTCCACTTT	CASSVDGVRRNSPLHF
TRBV18	TRBD1	TRBJ2-2	-	TGTGCCAGCTCACCACGGGAAGGGGGCCTCACCGGGGAGCTGTTTTTT	CASSPREGGLTGELFF